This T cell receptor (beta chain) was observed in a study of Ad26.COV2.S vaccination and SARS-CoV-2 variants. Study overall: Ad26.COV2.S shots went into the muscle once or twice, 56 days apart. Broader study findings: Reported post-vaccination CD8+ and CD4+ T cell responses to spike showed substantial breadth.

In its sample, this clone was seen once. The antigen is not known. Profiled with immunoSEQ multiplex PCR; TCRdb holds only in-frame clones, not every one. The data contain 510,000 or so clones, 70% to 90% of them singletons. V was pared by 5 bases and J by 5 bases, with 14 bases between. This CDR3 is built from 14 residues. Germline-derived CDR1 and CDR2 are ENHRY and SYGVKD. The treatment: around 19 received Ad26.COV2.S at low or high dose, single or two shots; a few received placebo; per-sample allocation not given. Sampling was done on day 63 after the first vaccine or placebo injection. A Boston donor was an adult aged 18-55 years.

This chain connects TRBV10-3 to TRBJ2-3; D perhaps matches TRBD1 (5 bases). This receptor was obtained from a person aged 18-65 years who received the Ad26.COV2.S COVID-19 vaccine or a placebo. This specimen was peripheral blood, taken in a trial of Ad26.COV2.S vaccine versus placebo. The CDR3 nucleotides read TGTGCCATCAGTTGGTTAGGGGCGAGAGATACGCAGTATTTT. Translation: CAISWLGARDTQYF.